Presented here are 17 T cell receptor beta chains from one specimen sequenced in a study of blood T cell repertoires in COVID-19. Sequencing was performed with immunoSEQ multiplex PCR; in TCRdb, only in-frame clones are kept and a portion is missing. The sample records some 140,000 clones, 65% to 90% being singletons. Sequenced material: peripheral blood. These receptor sequences come from a woman aged 55 to 70 with COVID-19, enrolled during active disease.

This chain joins TRBV5-4 and TRBJ2-7; 7 nucleotides agree with TRBD1. Germline V gives CDR1 SGHNT, CDR2 YYREEE (reference sequence). The ends lost 4 bases at V and 0 bases at J; junction bases unmatched: 7. This CDR3 is 15 amino acids long. CDR3 loop: CASSRLDRSSYEQYF. As DNA, the CDR3 is TGTGCCAGCAGCAGACTGGACAGGAGCTCCTACGAGCAGTACTTC.

The V gene is TRBV6-5, the J gene TRBJ1-5; no firm D call. Trimming pared 6 bases from V and 0 bases from J, leaving 9 bases between. In germline, CDR1 is MNHEY, CDR2 SVGAGI. CDR3 length: 14 residues. CDR3 loop: CASRPLYSNQPQHF. In DNA form, the CDR3 reads TGTGCCAGCAGGCCCCTCTATAGCAATCAGCCCCAGCATTTT.

The chain links TRBV2 to TRBJ2-7, with 9 bases identical to TRBD1. CDR3 length: 14 residues. Germline CDR1 reads SNHLY; CDR2 reads FYNNEI. V lost 4 bases and J lost 4; bases outside the gene matches: 5. The CDR3 protein is CASSAMGQGYEQYV. The CDR3 DNA reads as TGTGCCAGCAGTGCAATGGGACAGGGATACGAGCAGTACGTC.

CDR3: CASSERTGIYGYTF. The CDR3 nucleotides read TGTGCCAGCAGTGAAAGGACAGGGATCTATGGCTACACCTTC. The V gene is TRBV2, the J gene TRBJ1-2; TRBD1 aligns across 8 bases. Germline V gene data show CDR1 as SNHLY and CDR2 as FYNNEI. This CDR3 contains 14 residues. With V trimmed by 2 bases and J by 4 bases, 3 bases remained unmatched.

The chain joins TRBV5-8 to TRBJ2-7; 9 bases line up with TRBD1. This CDR3 has 15 residues. Unmatched junction bases numbered 4, after V lost 1 base and J lost 2 bases. Germline lookup yields CDR1 SGHTS and CDR2 YDEGEE. The CDR3 sequence is CASSLRDRATYEQYF. CDR3 coding DNA: TGTGCCAGCAGCTTGAGGGACAGGGCGACCTACGAGCAGTACTTC.

The chain carries TRBV3-1 (or the pseudogene TRBV3-2) and TRBJ2-2; perhaps TRBD1 as D (5 bases). V gave up 0 bases and J gave up 6 bases, with 17 bases separating them. Germline V lookup: CDR1 LGHDT, CDR2 YNNKEL (reference sequence). The CDR3 is 17 amino acids. In DNA, the CDR3 is TGTGCCAGCAGCCAAGACGCAGGGATTGGCTGGGCCGGGGAGCTGTTTTTT. Translated: CASSQDAGIGWAGELFF.

This clone was found once. V usage is TRBV29-1 and J usage is TRBJ1-1, with 11 bases matching TRBD1. Germline CDR1 is SQVTM and CDR2 is ANQGSEA. J gave up 10 bases and V 6 bases, and 10 bases lay outside the gene matches. The CDR3 runs to 13 residues. CDR3 amino acids: CSVRHRDRGRAFF. The CDR3 nucleotides read TGCAGCGTACGCCACCGGGACAGGGGGAGAGCTTTCTTT.

The chain employs TRBV27 and TRBJ1-5; TRBD1 agrees at 7 bases. The V gene end was trimmed by 7 bases and the J gene end by 4 bases; junction bases not matched to a gene: 1. This CDR3 comprises 12 residues. The germline gives CDR1 MNHEY, CDR2 SMNVEV (reference sequence). The CDR3 reads CASKGANQPQHF. As DNA, the CDR3 is TGTGCCAGCAAGGGGGCGAATCAGCCCCAGCATTTT.

V and J are TRBV2 and TRBJ2-7; 7 bases match TRBD1. V shed 7 bases, J shed 5 bases, and the junction held 8 bases outside the gene matches. This CDR3 is built from 13 residues. Germline assignment: CDR1 SNHLY and CDR2 FYNNEI. DNA of the CDR3: TGTGCCAGCATACTTAAGGGGGCGAACGAGCAGTACTTC. Translating gives CASILKGANEQYF.

The chain links TRBV6-5 to TRBJ2-3; 11 nucleotides match TRBD2. The germline V gene has CDR1 MNHEY and CDR2 SVGAGI. V was pared by 0 bases and J by 5 bases, with 4 bases of the junction left unmatched. The CDR3 contains 16 residues. The CDR3 sequence is CASSYSTSGTGDTQYF. The DNA for the CDR3 is TGTGCCAGCAGTTACTCGACTAGCGGGACTGGAGATACGCAGTATTTT.

The chain links TRBV18 to TRBJ2-5; maybe TRBD1 (5 bases). Per the germline V gene, CDR1 is KGHSH and CDR2 is LQKENI. Between the trimmed V and J ends, which lost 6 bases and 5 bases, there was a span of 16 bases. The length of the CDR3 is 14 residues. In DNA, the CDR3 is TGTGCCAGCTCTTCAGGGTGGGTTAGGGAGACCCAGTACTTC. Protein: CASSSGWVRETQYF.

The CDR3 is CASSYSNQGTSPLHF. In nucleotides, the CDR3 is TGTGCCAGCAGTTACTCGAATCAGGGCACCTCACCCCTCCACTTT. The chain has TRBV6-5 and TRBJ1-6; TRBD1 is a possible D gene (5 bases). The germline V gene encodes CDR1 MNHEY and CDR2 SVGAGI. The CDR3 sequence is 15 residues long. The V end was cut by 0 bases, the J end by 10 bases, with 13 bases between.

The chain recombines TRBV30 with TRBJ1-3, with D unclear. The CDR3 has 14 amino acids. V gave up 0 bases and J gave up 0 bases, with 6 bases separating them. Per the germline V gene, CDR1 is GTSNPN and CDR2 is SVGIG (reference sequence). CDR3 loop: CAWSVRGSGNTIYF. CDR3 DNA sequence: TGTGCCTGGAGTGTACGGGGCTCTGGAAACACCATATATTTT. The full variable domain, with the rest looked up from reference TRBV30 and TRBJ1-3, is SQTIHQWPATLVQPVGSPLSLECTVEGTSNPNLYWYRQAAGRGLQLLFYSVGIGQISSEVPQNLSASRPQDRQFILSSKKLLLSDSGFYLCAWSVRGSGNTIYFGEGSWLTVV.

The rearrangement joins TRBV4-2 to TRBJ1-2; 9 nucleotides align to TRBD1. The CDR3 has 12 amino acids. Germline CDR1 LGHNA, CDR2 YNFKEQ. V trimming: 7 bases; J trimming: 8 bases; junction bases outside the gene matches: 5. CDR3 nucleotides: TGTGCCAGCACCACGACAGGGGGAGGCTACACCTTC. The encoded protein is CASTTTGGGYTF.

The chain has TRBV6-6 and TRBJ1-1; tentatively, D is TRBD1 (6 bases). The CDR3 contains 16 residues. Trimming left V 7 bases short and J 1 base short, with 19 bases between. Germline CDR1 is MNHNY and CDR2 is SVGAGI (reference sequence). The CDR3 DNA sequence: TGTGCCAGCAAAAGGGGGACCGGGACGGAGAACACTGAAGCTTTCTTT. As protein: CASKRGTGTENTEAFF.

This clone was seen a few times. The rearrangement joins TRBV18 to TRBJ1-2; D may be TRBD1 (6 bases). V lost 2 bases to trimming and J lost 6 bases, with 10 bases between them. There are 13 residues in the CDR3. CDR1 is KGHSH, CDR2 LQKENI, per germline. The CDR3: CASSPDRTNGYTF. In DNA, the CDR3 is TGTGCCAGCTCACCAGACAGGACAAATGGCTACACCTTC.

A remark on this clone: The same CDR3 can be traced to other DNA sequences in this sample. V gene TRBV5-1 combines with J gene TRBJ2-1; 7 nucleotides align to TRBD2. The junction had 2 bases not matched to a gene; V was cut back by 2 bases and J by 0 bases. This CDR3 has 15 residues. CDR1 is SGHRS, CDR2 YFSETQ, per germline. Here the CDR3 DNA reads TGCGCCAGCAGCTTAGCGGGGAGCTCCTACAATGAGCAGTTCTTC. It specifies CASSLAGSSYNEQFF.